The next 12 T cell receptor beta chains were all read from a single sample in a study of shared clonotypes between healthy human individuals. Using immunoSEQ multiplex PCR, the repertoire was profiled, and TCRdb retains in-frame clones only, with some absent. The sample comprises 850,000 to 1,200,000 clones, around 74% of which are singletons, and roughly 1.4% rests with the top ten. Sequences were obtained from memory CD4+ T cells sorted from blood. As for subset: CD45RA-negative fraction. The receptors were gathered from a man aged 18 to 29 in good health.

The sample holds a few counts of this clone. The chain employs TRBV6-1 and TRBJ1-4, with 9 nucleotides matching TRBD1. The CDR3 sequence is 14 residues long. The germline V gene has CDR1 MNHNS and CDR2 SASEGT. V was clipped by 10 bases and J by 7 bases; unmatched bases: 10. CDR3 in amino acids: CATSRDRVSEKLFF. For the CDR3, the DNA is TGTGCCACCTCCCGGGACAGGGTTTCTGAAAAACTGTTTTTT.

The CDR3 sequence is CASRPPGRRWETQYF. The CDR3 nucleotides are TGTGCCAGCCGCCCCCCAGGGCGCCGATGGGAGACCCAGTACTTC. The chain recombines TRBV6-5 with TRBJ2-5, with a possible D match to TRBD1 (5 bases). V was shortened by 8 bases and J by 5 bases, with 21 bases between the two germline ends. This CDR3 has 15 residues. Germline CDR1 and CDR2: MNHEY and SVGAGI.

This chain joins TRBV19 and TRBJ2-5; 8 nucleotides align to TRBD1. CDR3 length equals 15 residues. V gave up 5 bases and J gave up 2 bases; unmatched junction bases: 7. Germline V CDR1 and CDR2: LNHDA, SQIVND (reference sequence). CDR3 bases: TGTGCCAGTAGTGCCGGACAGGGCGTACAAGAGACCCAGTACTTC. Residues: CASSAGQGVQETQYF.

This clone was picked up a small number of times. The chain joins TRBV5-1 to TRBJ2-7; 8 positions agree with TRBD2. Germline V gives CDR1 SGHRS, CDR2 YFSETQ. This CDR3 is built from 16 residues. Germline trimming cut 6 bases from V and 2 bases from J; bases unmatched to any gene: 13. The CDR3 sequence: CASTPGGSRTTYEQYF. The CDR3 nucleotides are TGCGCCAGCACCCCGGGAGGGAGCAGGACTACCTACGAGCAGTACTTC. The full variable domain, rest sourced from reference TRBV5-1 and TRBJ2-7, is KAGVTQTPRYLIKTRGQQVTLSCSPISGHRSVSWYQQTPGQGLQFLFEYFSETQRNKGNFPGRFSGRQFSNSRSEMNVSTLELGDSALYLCASTPGGSRTTYEQYFGPGTRLTVT.

V gene TRBV21-1 combines with J gene TRBJ2-1; the tabulated D call, TRBD2, remains unverified against the DNA. TRBV21-1 is assigned pseudogene status. This CDR3 has 18 residues. CDR3 nucleotide sequence: TGTGCCAGCACCCACAACCAGCGGGGGTTAAGCTCCTACAATGAGCAGTTCTTC. The encoded protein is CASTHNQRGLSSYNEQFF.

This clone has just one count. Within the sample, other DNA sequences also encode this same CDR3. The J gene is TRBJ2-7, the V gene TRBV10-3; 7 bases line up with TRBD2. CDR1 ENHRY and CDR2 SYGVKD come from the germline V gene. The trim removed 8 bases at V and 6 bases at J, leaving 7 bases unmatched. This CDR3 has 12 amino acids. CDR3 in DNA: TGTGCCATCTCCGGGACGGGGGGCGAGCAGTACTTC. Its protein is CAISGTGGEQYF.

As concerns this clone: The sample contains more than one DNA sequence encoding this CDR3. This rearrangement joins TRBV4-1 to TRBJ1-1; 8 nucleotides align to TRBD1. Germline V gene data show CDR1 as MGHRA and CDR2 as YSYEKL. J lost 10 bases, V lost 3 bases, and 10 bases had no gene match. The CDR3 sequence is 14 residues long. The CDR3 sequence is CASSQEGQVLGAFF. The CDR3 bases are TGCGCCAGCAGCCAGGAGGGACAGGTCCTTGGAGCTTTCTTT.

Of note for this clone: Other DNA sequences within the sample encode an identical CDR3. This chain links TRBV5-1 with TRBJ1-4; D unresolved. Germline lookup yields CDR1 SGHRS and CDR2 YFSETQ. The CDR3 length is 14 residues. Trimming took 2 bases from V and 3 from J, leaving 8 bases between them. The CDR3 region has the DNA TGCGCCAGCAGCTTTCGAGGGCCTAATGAAAAACTGTTTTTT. Its translation is CASSFRGPNEKLFF.

The CDR3 sequence is CASSLSGAPVGAYEQYF. The CDR3 DNA reads as TGTGCCAGCAGTTTATCGGGGGCCCCCGTAGGGGCTTACGAGCAGTACTTC. The V and J genes are TRBV28 and TRBJ2-7; the D call may be TRBD1 or TRBD2 (6 bases each). The germline V and J ends were trimmed by 1 base and 4 bases, with 20 bases remaining between them. CDR3 length: 17 residues. CDR1 MDHEN and CDR2 SYDVKM come from the germline V gene.

V and J are TRBV4-3 and TRBJ2-5; D tentatively reads TRBD1 or TRBD2 (5 bases each). This CDR3 region has 15 residues. Germline CDR1 is LGHNA and CDR2 is YSLEER. V gave up 0 bases and J gave up 10 bases, with 18 bases separating them. As DNA, the CDR3 is TGCGCCAGCAGCCAAGATCCGGGACCCCGCATTCGCCAGTACTTC. Residues: CASSQDPGPRIRQYF.

The chain carries TRBV19 and TRBJ2-7; TRBD2 agrees at 15 bases. Germline CDR1 is LNHDA and CDR2 is SQIVND (reference sequence). CDR3 size: 16 residues. With V trimmed by 5 bases and J by 4 bases, 6 bases remained unmatched. This CDR3 reads CASSLSGLAGGYEQYF. The CDR3 DNA sequence: TGTGCCAGTAGTCTTAGTGGACTAGCGGGAGGGTACGAGCAGTACTTC.

This chain uses TRBV2 with TRBJ2-3; D gene ambiguous. The V end was cut by 6 bases, the J end by 0 bases, with 16 bases between. This CDR3 has 16 amino acids. Germline CDR1 SNHLY, CDR2 FYNNEI. CDR3 residues: CASRPTALLSTDTQYF. CDR3 nucleotide sequence: TGTGCCAGCAGACCCACGGCCCTCCTTAGCACAGATACGCAGTATTTT. Full variable domain (remainder filled in from reference TRBV2 and TRBJ2-3): EPEVTQTPSHQVTQMGQEVILRCVPISNHLYFYWYRQILGQKVEFLVSFYNNEISEKSEIFDDQFSVERPDGSNFTLKIRSTKLEDSAMYFCASRPTALLSTDTQYFGPGTRLTVL.